The 27 T cell receptor beta chains below were found in one sample sequenced in a study of cytomegalovirus exposure and HLA in healthy donors. With 60 Vbeta and 13 Jbeta primers, the PCR was carried out. Only in-frame clones appear in the TCRdb table, and some are missing; sequencing was by immunoSEQ multiplex PCR. The top ten clones hold less than 2.5% of a sample with around 130,000 clones, about 76% of them seen once. What was sequenced was PBMCs. These receptors came from a woman between 40 and 50 years old in good health and CMV-seronegative.

The gene calls are TRBV19 and TRBJ2-3; TRBD2 aligns across 16 bases. This CDR3 has 19 amino acids. Germline V gene sequence: CDR1 LNHDA, CDR2 SQIVND (reference sequence). V shed 3 bases, J shed 1 base, and the junction held 7 bases outside the gene matches. The CDR3 protein is CASSIGTSGREFGTDTQYF. CDR3 sequence (DNA): TGTGCCAGTAGTATCGGGACTAGCGGGAGGGAGTTTGGCACAGATACGCAGTATTTT.

This clone was picked up one time. The CDR3 protein is CASSSGLYEQYF. CDR3 bases: TGTGCCAGCAGTTCGGGACTGTACGAGCAGTACTTC. The chain links TRBV27 to TRBJ2-7, with TRBD2 as a possible D gene (6 bases). Germline V gene sequence: CDR1 MNHEY, CDR2 SMNVEV (reference sequence). The CDR3 sequence is 12 residues long. Trimming stripped 4 bases from V and 4 bases from J, with 8 bases between.

The chain carries TRBV5-6 and TRBJ1-3, with 12 bases fitting TRBD1. The CDR3 is 15 residues long. Germline values: CDR1 SGHDT, CDR2 YYEEEE. The J segment lost 9 bases and the V segment lost 4 bases, leaving 8 bases of the junction unmatched. This chain's CDR3 is CASSPGTGGRVTIYF. The CDR3 DNA reads TGTGCCAGCAGCCCCGGGACAGGGGGCCGGGTCACCATATATTTT.

This chain joins TRBV6-5 and TRBJ2-1; 8 bases line up with TRBD2. The CDR3 runs to 15 residues. With 7 bases clipped from V and 8 bases from J, the junction kept 13 bases outside the gene matches. The V gene's germline CDR1 is MNHEY and CDR2 SVGAGI. CDR3 sequence (DNA): TGTGCCAGCACCTCCTCATCGCGGGGGGAGGATGAGCAGTTCTTC. Its translation is CASTSSSRGEDEQFF.

The chain is built from TRBV12-5 and TRBJ2-5; 7 bases align to TRBD1. V shed 5 bases and J 4 bases; nucleotides not matched to a gene: 7. Germline values: CDR1 LGHNT, CDR2 FRNRAP. This CDR3 contains 14 residues. Here the CDR3 DNA reads TGTGCTAGTGGTCCAGGGACAGAGGGAGAGACCCAGTACTTC. Protein product: CASGPGTEGETQYF.

The chain recombines TRBV5-1 with TRBJ2-2, with 12 positions matching TRBD2. The germline CDR1 and CDR2 sequences are SGHRS and YFSETQ. The CDR3 is 18 amino acids. J gave up 2 bases and V 4 bases, and 9 bases lay outside the gene matches. Here the CDR3 reads CASSLGLAGRLNTGELFF. The CDR3 coding sequence is TGCGCCAGCAGCCTGGGACTAGCGGGTAGGCTTAACACCGGGGAGCTGTTTTTT. The variable domain in full, completed from reference TRBV5-1 and TRBJ2-2, reads KAGVTQTPRYLIKTRGQQVTLSCSPISGHRSVSWYQQTPGQGLQFLFEYFSETQRNKGNFPGRFSGRQFSNSRSEMNVSTLELGDSALYLCASSLGLAGRLNTGELFFGEGSRLTVL.

On this clone: Its ends do not fully match the called genes, so a read error is possible. The chain has TRBV7-9 and TRBJ1-2; 9 nucleotides match TRBD1. This CDR3 is 17 amino acids long. Germline V lookup: CDR1 SEHNR, CDR2 FQNEAQ (reference sequence). CDR3 in amino acids: CSSSPPGTGISNYGYTF. The CDR3 nucleotides read TGTTCCAGCAGCCCGCCCGGGACAGGGATCTCTAACTATGGCTACACCTTC.

The chain carries TRBV7-2 and TRBJ2-7; no reliable D call. Deletions cut 5 bases from V and 9 bases from J, with 14 bases between. Germline loops: CDR1 SGHTA, CDR2 FQGNSA. The CDR3 loop spans 12 amino acids. The CDR3 coding sequence is TGTGCCAGCAGCCCAACAGCAAGAGCGCAGTACTTC. It translates to CASSPTARAQYF.

The table lists this clone with a few counts. This chain uses TRBV5-6 with TRBJ1-1; 9 nucleotides match TRBD1. Per the germline V gene, CDR1 is SGHDT and CDR2 is YYEEEE. The J segment lost 6 bases and the V segment lost 3 bases, leaving 6 bases of the junction unmatched. The CDR3 totals 14 residues. The CDR3 coding sequence is TGTGCCAGCAGCTCCCGGGACAGGGTCCCTGAAGCTTTCTTT. This sequence encodes CASSSRDRVPEAFF.

A single count supports this clone. The V and J genes are TRBV6-1 and TRBJ1-2; TRBD1 matches at 12 bases. The trim removed 3 bases at V and 7 bases at J, leaving 9 bases unmatched. Germline V gene data show CDR1 as MNHNS and CDR2 as SASEGT. CDR3 size: 16 residues. The CDR3 DNA is TGTGCCAGCAGTGACTTCTCCGGGACAGGGGGCTGTGGCTACACCTTC. This translates into CASSDFSGTGGCGYTF.

J is TRBJ1-4 and V is TRBV15; D may be TRBD1 (5 bases). CDR3 size: 14 residues. CDR1 and CDR2 (germline): LNHNV, YYDKDF (reference sequence). The germline V and J ends were trimmed by 4 bases and 8 bases, with 14 bases remaining between them. The CDR3 loop is CATSTNRIGEKLFF. As DNA, the CDR3 is TGTGCCACCAGCACCAACAGGATTGGAGAAAAACTGTTTTTT.

This chain connects TRBV5-1 to TRBJ2-7, with D perhaps TRBD1 (6 bases). The CDR3 is 16 amino acids. Germline V CDR1 and CDR2: SGHRS, YFSETQ. Between the trimmed V and J ends, which lost 4 bases and 2 bases, there was a span of 19 bases. The CDR3 is CASSTGTTPKTYEQYF. The DNA of the CDR3 is TGCGCCAGCAGCACCGGGACAACTCCCAAAACCTACGAGCAGTACTTC.

This chain connects TRBV11-2 to TRBJ2-7; 8 positions match TRBD1. Trimming at V came to 5 bases and at J to 3 bases, leaving 9 bases not matched to a gene. The germline V gene encodes CDR1 SGHAT and CDR2 FQNNGV. The CDR3 spans 15 residues. In DNA form, the CDR3 reads TGTGCCAGCAGCAGTAAACCGGGACAGGACTACGAGCAGTACTTC. Its protein is CASSSKPGQDYEQYF.

This chain joins TRBV9 and TRBJ1-6, with 7 bases lining up with TRBD1. Germline V lookup: CDR1 SGDLS, CDR2 YYNGEE. Trimming took 4 bases from V and 7 from J; bases not matched to a gene: 8. There are 15 residues in the CDR3. The CDR3 DNA follows: TGTGCCAGCAGCCTAGACAGGGTTGGCAATTCACCCCTCCACTTT. Its translation is CASSLDRVGNSPLHF.

The chain joins TRBV19 to TRBJ1-1, with a possible D match to TRBD1 (6 bases). The V end lost 3 bases, the J end lost 6 bases, and 11 bases lay between the germline ends. Germline values: CDR1 LNHDA, CDR2 SQIVND (reference sequence). The CDR3 has 13 amino acids. CDR3 in amino acids: CASSMRGASEAFF. CDR3 nucleotide sequence: TGTGCCAGTAGTATGCGGGGGGCGTCTGAAGCTTTCTTT.

The chain employs TRBV18 and TRBJ1-6; D might be TRBD1 (6 bases). CDR3 length: 15 amino acids. CDR1 and CDR2 (germline): KGHSH, LQKENI. The germline V and J ends were trimmed by 6 bases and 2 bases, with 11 bases remaining between them. CDR3 DNA: TGTGCCAGCTCCGAGGGGGGGACCTATAATTCACCCCTCCACTTT. Amino acids: CASSEGGTYNSPLHF.

The rearrangement uses TRBV19 and TRBJ2-7; D gene ambiguous. V lost 1 base to trimming and J lost 3 bases, with 7 bases between them. The CDR3 extends over 13 amino acids. Germline V gives CDR1 LNHDA, CDR2 SQIVND (reference sequence). The CDR3 nucleotides are TGTGCCAGTAGTATAGCCGCAGACTACGAGCAGTACTTC. Protein product: CASSIAADYEQYF.

J is TRBJ2-1 and V is TRBV4-3, with a weak D call TRBD2 (6 bases). The V end lost 0 bases, the J end lost 3 bases, and 15 bases lay between the germline ends. The CDR3 has 17 amino acids. Germline lookup yields CDR1 LGHNA and CDR2 YSLEER. The CDR3 loop is CASSQDLGSGYYNEQFF. As DNA, the CDR3 is TGCGCCAGCAGCCAAGACTTGGGTAGCGGTTACTACAATGAGCAGTTCTTC.

The chain recombines TRBV6-1 with TRBJ1-4, with 8 nucleotides matching TRBD1. The junction had 8 bases not matched to a gene; V was cut back by 6 bases and J by 8 bases. CDR1 is MNHNS and CDR2 is SASEGT in the germline V gene. The CDR3 totals 14 residues. In DNA form, the CDR3 reads TGTGCCAGCAGCGCGACAGGGGCGGAGGAAAAACTGTTTTTT. Translated: CASSATGAEEKLFF.

The J gene is TRBJ1-3, the V gene TRBV7-9, with D perhaps TRBD1 (5 bases). The V end was cut by 3 bases, the J end by 0 bases, with 15 bases between. CDR1 SEHNR and CDR2 FQNEAQ come from the germline V gene (reference sequence). The CDR3 runs 17 residues. The CDR3 protein is CASSLDGRGHSGNTIYF. CDR3 in DNA: TGTGCCAGCAGCTTGGACGGGAGGGGTCACTCTGGAAACACCATATATTTT. The whole variable domain, remainder taken from reference TRBV7-9 and TRBJ1-3, is DTGVSQNPRHKITKRGQNVTFRCDPISEHNRLYWYRQTLGQGPEFLTYFQNEAQLEKSRLLSDRFSAERPKGSFSTLEIQRTEQGDSAMYLCASSLDGRGHSGNTIYFGEGSWLTVV.

The chain employs TRBV4-3 and TRBJ2-1; 9 positions match TRBD2. CDR3 length equals 16 residues. The V segment lost 0 bases and the J segment 6 bases; nucleotides outside the gene matches: 6. Germline V lookup: CDR1 LGHNA, CDR2 YSLEER. The CDR3 loop reads CASSQDLGGRANEQFF. The CDR3 DNA follows: TGCGCCAGCAGCCAAGATCTTGGCGGGAGGGCCAATGAGCAGTTCTTC.

This clone was detected once. J is TRBJ2-1 and V is TRBV6-4, with 9 positions matching TRBD2. Germline-derived CDR1 and CDR2 are MRHNA and SNTAGT. The V gene end was trimmed by 3 bases and the J gene end by 0 bases; junction bases not matched to a gene: 0. The CDR3 is 15 residues long. CDR3: CASSERGGSYNEQFF. The CDR3 nucleotides read TGTGCCAGCAGTGAGCGGGGGGGCTCCTACAATGAGCAGTTCTTC.

In DNA, the CDR3 is TGCGCCAGCAGCTTGGAGGGGAATAGCAATCAGCCCCAGCATTTT. It translates to CASSLEGNSNQPQHF. This chain connects TRBV5-1 to TRBJ1-5, with D maybe TRBD1 (5 bases). From germline, CDR1 is SGHRS and CDR2 YFSETQ. The CDR3 is made up of 15 amino acids. Trimming took 0 bases from V and 0 from J, leaving 7 bases between them. The full variable domain, completed using reference TRBV5-1 and TRBJ1-5, is KAGVTQTPRYLIKTRGQQVTLSCSPISGHRSVSWYQQTPGQGLQFLFEYFSETQRNKGNFPGRFSGRQFSNSRSEMNVSTLELGDSALYLCASSLEGNSNQPQHFGDGTRLSIL.

This sequence joins TRBV5-1 and TRBJ2-5; 7 bases match TRBD1. Germline V gene sequence: CDR1 SGHRS, CDR2 YFSETQ. With 1 base clipped from V and 5 bases from J, the junction kept 8 bases outside the gene matches. CDR3 length: 15 residues. For the CDR3, the DNA is TGCGCCAGCAGCTTGAAACAGGGGATCGCGGAGACCCAGTACTTC. Translated: CASSLKQGIAETQYF.

The chain joins TRBV19 to TRBJ2-3, with 9 positions matching TRBD2. This CDR3 has 17 amino acids. The trim removed 5 bases at V and 2 bases at J, leaving 11 bases unmatched. Germline V lookup: CDR1 LNHDA, CDR2 SQIVND (reference sequence). As DNA, the CDR3 is TGTGCCAGTAGTGCCGGACCGGGACTAGCCCTCACAGATACGCAGTATTTT. This codes for CASSAGPGLALTDTQYF. Filled out from reference TRBV19 and TRBJ2-3, the complete variable domain reads DGGITQSPKYLFRKEGQNVTLSCEQNLNHDAMYWYRQDPGQGLRLIYYSQIVNDFQKGDIAEGYSVSREKKESFPLTVTSAQKNPTAFYLCASSAGPGLALTDTQYFGPGTRLTVL.

The genes are TRBV14 and TRBJ1-2; D not resolved. The V end lost 0 bases, the J end lost 3 bases, and 11 bases lay between the germline ends. Germline V gives CDR1 SGHDN, CDR2 FVKESK. CDR3 size: 15 residues. In DNA form, the CDR3 reads TGTGCCAGCAGCCAAGATCTCCGAGGGTACTATGGCTACACCTTC. It encodes CASSQDLRGYYGYTF.

This rearrangement joins TRBV7-9 to TRBJ1-2; 9 nucleotides match TRBD1. This CDR3 region has 14 residues. V lost 1 base, J lost 4 bases, and 1 base stayed unmatched. Germline assignment: CDR1 SEHNR and CDR2 FQNEAQ (reference sequence). CDR3: CASSLGQGVYGYTF. DNA for the CDR3: TGTGCCAGCAGCTTAGGACAGGGGGTCTATGGCTACACCTTC.